The sequence of this T cell receptor beta chain was determined in a study of technical replicates of blood from a few donors. TCRdb keeps only in-frame clones here, not all; method: immunoSEQ multiplex PCR. The data hold around 85,000 clones, with about 95% observed a single time. This CDR3 has 14 residues. With V trimmed by 6 bases and J by 1 base, 4 bases remained unmatched. Germline assignment: CDR1 SGHTA and CDR2 FQGNSA. Sequenced: T cells isolated from PBMCs. This receptor was identified in a human donor in good health. This chain links TRBV7-2 with TRBJ1-2, with 8 nucleotides matching TRBD1. CDR3 sequence reads: CASRLTGVNYGYTF. In nucleotides, the CDR3 is TGTGCCAGCAGGTTGACAGGGGTTAACTATGGCTACACCTTC.